These 6 T cell receptor beta chains were all obtained from the same sample, sequenced in a study of blood T cells in healthy people across ages. Through a sample-barcoded 5' primer and a J-beta primer mix, a second PCR was run for roughly 6 to 12 cycles. TCRdb re-analysed the 5' RACE reads in MiXCR, keeping a single row per CDR3 protein. The data hold about 400,000 distinct CDR3 sequences, with about half observed a single time. Source material: blood. The receptors stem from a man aged 60 to 75 in good health.

This clonotype occurred a few times. The CDR3 sequence is CASSVGGRAYEQYF. Here the CDR3 DNA reads TGTGCCAGCAGCGTAGGAGGCCGTGCCTACGAGCAGTACTTC. The chain couples TRBV9 to TRBJ2-7; D not certain. V was pared by 0 bases and J by 2 bases, with 9 bases between. The CDR3 is made up of 14 amino acids. CDR1 is SGDLS and CDR2 is YYNGEE in the germline V gene.

J is TRBJ1-4 and V is TRBV12-3 or TRBV12-4; a weak D match, TRBD1 (5 bases). The CDR3 loop spans 19 amino acids. The V gene lost 0 bases and the J gene lost 7 bases, with 24 bases spanning the gap. Here the CDR3 DNA reads TGTGCCAGCAGTTTAGCGTGGTGGCAGCTGACAGAGAGAGGTGAAAAACTGTTTTTT. This codes for CASSLAWWQLTERGEKLFF.

J is TRBJ2-5 and V is TRBV20-1; D possibly corresponds to TRBD2 (5 bases). With the DNA end fitting TRBJ2-7 better, the J assignment may be wrong. In germline, CDR1 is DFQATT, CDR2 SNEGSKA (reference sequence). The CDR3 sequence is 13 residues long. CDR3 region: CSASVRETYEQYF. CDR3 bases: TGCAGTGCTAGCGTTCGGGAAACCTACGAGCAGTACTTC.

This clonotype was observed a few times. The rearrangement uses TRBV4-3 and TRBJ2-1, with 9 bases fitting TRBD1. The CDR3 runs 14 residues. J lost 6 bases, V lost 2 bases, and 2 bases had no gene match. CDR1 is LGHNA and CDR2 is YSLEER in the germline V gene. The DNA for the CDR3 is TGCGCCAGCAGCCAATGGACAGGGGCCAATGAGCAGTTCTTC. It encodes CASSQWTGANEQFF.

The sample holds one count of this clonotype. The chain is built from TRBV4-3 and TRBJ2-5, with D perhaps TRBD2 (6 bases). Germline V gene lookup returns CDR1 LGHNA and CDR2 YSLEER. The CDR3 covers 15 residues. Between the trimmed V and J ends, which lost 6 bases and 11 bases, there was a span of 25 bases. The CDR3 reads CASSGGIGAYNEQYF. CDR3 sequence (DNA): TGCGCCAGCAGTGGAGGGATCGGAGCCTACAATGAGCAGTACTTC.

The V and J genes are TRBV10-3 and TRBJ2-1; 14 bases line up with TRBD2. The CDR3 runs 19 residues. J gave up 9 bases and V 5 bases, and 18 bases lay outside the gene matches. Germline-derived CDR1 and CDR2 are ENHRY and SYGVKD. The CDR3 nucleotides read TGTGCCATCAGTTCAGCCGGGACTAGCGGGAGTTCCGCCTCCAGTGAGCAGTTCTTC. Protein product: CAISSAGTSGSSASSEQFF.